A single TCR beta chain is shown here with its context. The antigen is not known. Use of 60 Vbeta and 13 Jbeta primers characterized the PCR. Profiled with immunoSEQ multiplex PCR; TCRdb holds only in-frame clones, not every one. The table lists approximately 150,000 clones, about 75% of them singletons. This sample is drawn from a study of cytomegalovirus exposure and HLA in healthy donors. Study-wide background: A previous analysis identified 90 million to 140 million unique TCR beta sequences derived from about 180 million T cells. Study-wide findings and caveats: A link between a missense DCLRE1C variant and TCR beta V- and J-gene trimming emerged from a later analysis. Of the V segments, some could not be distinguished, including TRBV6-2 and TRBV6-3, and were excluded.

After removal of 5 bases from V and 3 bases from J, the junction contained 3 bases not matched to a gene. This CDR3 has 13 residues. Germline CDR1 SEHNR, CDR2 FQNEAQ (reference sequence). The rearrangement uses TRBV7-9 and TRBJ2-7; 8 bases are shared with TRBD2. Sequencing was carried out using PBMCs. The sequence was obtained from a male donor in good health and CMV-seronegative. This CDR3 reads CASSISGDYEQYF. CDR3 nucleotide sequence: TGTGCCAGCAGCATTAGCGGGGACTACGAGCAGTACTTC.